This T cell receptor beta chain was recovered during a study of T cells after yellow fever vaccination. This clonotype occurred once. Antigen: not known. TCRdb called the 5' RACE reads again in MiXCR, with one record for every CDR3 protein. The sample carries roughly 500,000 distinct CDR3 sequences, 15% to 20% recorded once. CDR3 size: 16 residues. The V gene end was trimmed by 6 bases and the J gene end by 0 bases; junction bases not matched to a gene: 8. Germline CDR1 ENHRY, CDR2 SYGVKD. General study points: By day 5 rather than day 15, the secondary response had peaked, though it was weaker. Reappearing after the booster were most of the clones from primary vaccination (approximately 96% CD4, around 88% CD8). Although most clonotypes did not, a small share appeared in both CD4 and CD8 compartments. In FACS-sorted repertoires, abundant clonotypes from the bulk population could appear as contaminants.

This clonotype was obtained from a man aged 30 to 45 who received the YFV17D yellow fever vaccine. Material: PBMCs, obtained 15 days after the yellow fever booster vaccination. This rearrangement joins TRBV10-3 to TRBJ2-1, with 7 bases that match TRBD1. Here the CDR3 reads CAISTSTGSSYNEQFF. For the CDR3, the DNA is TGTGCCATCAGCACCTCGACAGGGAGCTCCTACAATGAGCAGTTCTTC.